This T cell receptor beta chain emerged from a study of Ad26.COV2.S vaccination and SARS-CoV-2 variants. Study-level background: Once or twice, 56 days apart, Ad26.COV2.S was delivered intramuscularly.

Concerning this clone: Its specificity is unknown.

Study results and limitations: Analytic work on TCR breadth and depth might have understated the full extent of total T cell responses.

Treatment described: around 19 received Ad26.COV2.S at low or high dose, single or two shots; roughly 5 received placebo; per-sample allocation not given. At day 63 after the first vaccine or placebo injection, samples were drawn. Sequencing used immunoSEQ multiplex PCR; TCRdb keeps in-frame clones, though not all of them. The data show about 320,000 clones, with around 84% seen just once and approximately 1.9% held by the top ten. Unmatched junction bases numbered 2, after V lost 3 bases and J lost 1 base. The CDR3 spans 15 residues. Germline CDR1 SGHRS, CDR2 YFSETQ. The TCR sequence derives from a person between 18 and 60 years old who received the Ad26.COV2.S COVID-19 vaccine or a placebo. The sequencing here drew on peripheral blood, taken in a trial of Ad26.COV2.S vaccine versus placebo. The rearrangement joins TRBV5-1 to TRBJ2-5; 11 bases line up with TRBD2. The CDR3 loop is CASSSSGGPQETQYF. The CDR3 DNA sequence: TGCGCCAGCAGCTCTAGCGGGGGGCCCCAAGAGACCCAGTACTTC.